The TCR beta chain described here comes from a study of blood T cell repertoires in COVID-19. Study-level background: Sites in the United States, Italy and Spain provided acute and convalescent COVID-19 samples.

CDR3 length equals 13 residues. Trimming removed 2 bases at V and 2 bases at J, with 6 bases between. The germline CDR1 and CDR2 sequences are LGHDT and YNNKEL (reference sequence). The method was immunoSEQ multiplex PCR; TCRdb's version includes in-frame clones alone and lacks a portion of them. The table records roughly 64,000 clones, 80% to 95% of them present only once. The TCR comes from a woman older than 75 with active COVID-19. The sequencing sample was made of peripheral blood. The gene calls are TRBV3-1 (or the pseudogene TRBV3-2) and TRBJ1-2, with D hard to call. The chain's CDR3 is CASSQSQNYGYTF. CDR3 bases: TGTGCCAGCAGCCAAAGTCAGAACTATGGCTACACCTTC.